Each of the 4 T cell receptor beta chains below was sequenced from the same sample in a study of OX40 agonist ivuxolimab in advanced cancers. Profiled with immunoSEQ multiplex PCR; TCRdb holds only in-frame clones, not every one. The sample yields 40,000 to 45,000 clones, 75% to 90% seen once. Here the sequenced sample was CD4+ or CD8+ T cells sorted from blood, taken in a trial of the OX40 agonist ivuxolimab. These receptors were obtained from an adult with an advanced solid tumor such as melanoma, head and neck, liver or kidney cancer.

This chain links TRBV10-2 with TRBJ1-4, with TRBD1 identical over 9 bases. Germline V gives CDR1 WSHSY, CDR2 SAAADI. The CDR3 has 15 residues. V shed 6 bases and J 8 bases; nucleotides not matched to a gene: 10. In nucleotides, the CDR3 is TGCGCCAGCAGCGGAACGGACAGGGGTGGGGAAAAACTGTTTTTT. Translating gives CASSGTDRGGEKLFF.

CDR3 in DNA: TGTGCCTGGAGTGTATCGGGAGGGTTTTTATCCCTAGCCAAAAACATTCAGTACTTC. This encodes CAWSVSGGFLSLAKNIQYF. The rearrangement uses TRBV30 and TRBJ2-4; 8 bases agree with TRBD2. The trim removed 0 bases at V and 0 bases at J, leaving 13 bases unmatched. CDR3 length: 19 amino acids. Germline loops: CDR1 GTSNPN, CDR2 SVGIG (reference sequence).

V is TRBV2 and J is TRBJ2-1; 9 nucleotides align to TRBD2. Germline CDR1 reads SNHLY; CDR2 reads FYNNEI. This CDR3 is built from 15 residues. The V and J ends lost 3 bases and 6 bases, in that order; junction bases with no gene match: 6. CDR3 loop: CASSDALAGRNEQFF. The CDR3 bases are TGTGCCAGCAGTGATGCACTAGCGGGCCGCAATGAGCAGTTCTTC.

The CDR3 DNA follows: TGTGCCAGCTCACCGCGGGAGGGGGAGAATGAGCAGTTCTTC. Protein product: CASSPREGENEQFF. V gene TRBV18 combines with J gene TRBJ2-1; 9 bases agree with TRBD2. Trimming cost V 3 bases and J 7 bases; bases outside gene matches: 4. CDR1 and CDR2 (germline): KGHSH, LQKENI. The CDR3 contains 14 residues.